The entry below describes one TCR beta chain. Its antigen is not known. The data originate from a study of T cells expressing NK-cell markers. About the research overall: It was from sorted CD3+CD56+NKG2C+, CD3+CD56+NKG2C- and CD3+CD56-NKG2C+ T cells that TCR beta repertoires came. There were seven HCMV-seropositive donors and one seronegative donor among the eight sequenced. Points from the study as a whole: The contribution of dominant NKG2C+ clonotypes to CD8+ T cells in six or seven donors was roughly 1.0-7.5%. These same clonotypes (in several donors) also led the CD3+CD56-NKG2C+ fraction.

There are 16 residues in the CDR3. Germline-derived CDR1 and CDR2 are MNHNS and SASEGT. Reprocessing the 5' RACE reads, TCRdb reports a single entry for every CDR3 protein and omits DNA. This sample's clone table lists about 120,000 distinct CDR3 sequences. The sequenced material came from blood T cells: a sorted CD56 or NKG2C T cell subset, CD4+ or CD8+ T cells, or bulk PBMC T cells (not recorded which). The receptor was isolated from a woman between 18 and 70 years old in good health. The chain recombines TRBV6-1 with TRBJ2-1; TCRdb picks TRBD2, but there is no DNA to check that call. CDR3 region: CASSKGTSGRYNEQFF.